This T cell receptor beta chain was identified in a study of T cell repertoires in cytomegalovirus infection. At the level of the study: Recently identified HLA-C-restricted and well-studied HLA-B-restricted CMV epitopes were used.

Germline trimming cut 5 bases from V and 6 bases from J; bases unmatched to any gene: 6. This CDR3 has 15 amino acids. Germline CDR1 SEHNR, CDR2 FQNEAQ (reference sequence). MiXCR, run by TCRdb on the reads, gives a single entry per CDR3 protein. The profile shows 60,000 to 75,000 distinct CDR3 sequences, about 26% of them singletons. Study results and limitations: HLA-C-restricted CMV-specific TCR beta clonotypes were dominant in the ex vivo response.

A remark on this clonotype: Its antigen is still unknown.

The gene calls are TRBV7-9 and TRBJ2-1, with 11 bases that match TRBD2. Specimen: CD8+ T cells from cultured PBMCs, collected from culture after CMV antigen stimulation. The receptor was isolated from a human donor in good health (CMV status not recorded). Some clones in this sample may be carry-over from other donors' samples. The CDR3 sequence is CASSQTSGRTNEQFF. DNA of the CDR3: TGTGCCAGCAGCCAAACTAGCGGGAGAACCAATGAGCAGTTCTTC. Full variable domain (remainder filled in from reference TRBV7-9 and TRBJ2-1): DTGVSQNPRHKITKRGQNVTFRCDPISEHNRLYWYRQTLGQGPEFLTYFQNEAQLEKSRLLSDRFSAERPKGSFSTLEIQRTEQGDSAMYLCASSQTSGRTNEQFFGPGTRLTVL.